The clone carrying this TCR beta chain was seen a single time. CDR1 and CDR2 (germline): MGHRA, YSYEKL. V was clipped by 6 bases and J by 1 base; unmatched bases: 7. The CDR3 has 17 residues. This sample stems from a study of technical replicates of blood from a handful of donors. The table came from immunoSEQ multiplex PCR; TCRdb's copy has only in-frame clones and leaves some out. The table shows about 94,000 clones, with 95% occurring only once. The source material was T cells isolated from PBMCs. The J gene is TRBJ2-2, the V gene TRBV4-1; 11 positions match TRBD2. This receptor was identified in a human donor in good health. Here the CDR3 DNA reads TGCGCCAGCAGATTCCCGACTAGCGGGGAGAACACCGGGGAGCTGTTTTTT. It yields the protein CASRFPTSGENTGELFF.